This T cell receptor (beta chain) was recovered during a study of human thymus T cells. Study-level findings and limits: There appeared to be biased usage of V and J genes in thymic and blood repertoires.

Germline lookup yields CDR1 SGHVS and CDR2 FQNEAQ. This CDR3 region has 13 residues. V gave up 5 bases and J gave up 9 bases, with 14 bases separating them. Resections from corrective heart surgery supplied the thymus tissue. Points on this clone: The antigen is not known.

This table comes from immunoSEQ multiplex PCR, and its TCRdb copy is limited to in-frame clones, with some not included. The sample consists of 100,000 to 150,000 clones, around 94% of them appearing once. The chain recombines TRBV7-8 with TRBJ2-1; no definite D call. The sequencing sample was made of thymus tissue. This clonotype was obtained from a boy under three years old with a congenital heart defect but otherwise immunologically healthy. CDR3 sequence (DNA): TGTGCCAGCAGCGAAGATGGGCGAGGTGAGCAGTTCTTC. It codes for CASSEDGRGEQFF.